The 12 T cell receptor beta chains listed next were all sequenced from one sample in a study of high-grade serous ovarian cancer treatment subgroups. The tumor samples were collected prior to definitive surgery or chemotherapy. Sequencing used immunoSEQ multiplex PCR; TCRdb keeps in-frame clones, though not all of them. Of some 7,700 clones in the sample, less than 70% were seen once. The sample taken for sequencing was tumor tissue. The receptors derive from a human donor with high-grade serous ovarian cancer.

This clone was observed once. The V and J genes are TRBV6-5 and TRBJ2-3; D is possibly TRBD2 (6 bases). This CDR3 has 14 residues. Germline V lookup: CDR1 MNHEY, CDR2 SVGAGI. V lost 2 bases, J lost 3 bases, and 9 bases lay in between. The CDR3, as DNA: TGTGCCAGCAGTTACGGGGGGAGGACAGATACGCAGTATTTT. It specifies CASSYGGRTDTQYF.

The chain links TRBV5-6 to TRBJ2-7, with 7 bases matching TRBD2. CDR1 SGHDT and CDR2 YYEEEE come from the germline V gene. V gave up 4 bases and J gave up 11 bases; unmatched junction bases: 12. CDR3 length equals 13 residues. The DNA for the CDR3 is TGTGCCAGCAGCCCCGGACGGGGGGATGAGAAGTACTTC. It yields the protein CASSPGRGDEKYF.

This clone came up a few times. V gene TRBV20-1 combines with J gene TRBJ2-4; D might be TRBD1 (6 bases). CDR3 length: 11 residues. V was cut by 3 bases and J by 12 bases, with 12 bases left in between. Germline V CDR1 and CDR2: DFQATT, SNEGSKA (reference sequence). The CDR3 nucleotides are TGCAGTGCTAGTCATGACAGGAGTCAGTACTTC. It yields the protein CSASHDRSQYF.

The CDR3 reads CASRNPGTAINEQFF. The CDR3 DNA reads TGTGCCAGCAGAAACCCAGGGACAGCGATTAATGAGCAGTTCTTC. This chain links TRBV28 with TRBJ2-1, with 7 bases aligning to TRBD1. CDR3 length equals 15 residues. After removal of 6 bases from V and 7 bases from J, the junction contained 12 bases not matched to a gene. Germline-derived CDR1 and CDR2 are MDHEN and SYDVKM.

J is TRBJ1-2 and V is TRBV6-5, with a weak D call TRBD1 (5 bases). The germline V gene encodes CDR1 MNHEY and CDR2 SVGAGI. V dropped 5 bases and J dropped 4 bases, with 8 bases sitting between them. This CDR3 region has 12 residues. The CDR3 loop is CASSAGSYGYTF. CDR3 nucleotides: TGTGCCAGCAGTGCAGGGTCCTATGGCTACACCTTC.

This clone is medium-sized by share. V is TRBV27 and J is TRBJ2-5; 8 positions agree with TRBD1. V shed 6 bases, J shed 5 bases, and the junction held 8 bases outside the gene matches. CDR1 and CDR2 from the germline V gene are MNHEY and SMNVEV (reference sequence). CDR3 length: 14 amino acids. The CDR3 nucleotides read TGTGCCAGCAGACAAACAGGGGGTTGGGAGACCCAGTACTTC. Its protein is CASRQTGGWETQYF.

CDR3 loop: CASSFPDAGPYNEQFF. The CDR3, as DNA: TGTGCCAGCAGCTTCCCCGATGCGGGCCCCTACAATGAGCAGTTCTTC. The chain links TRBV7-9 to TRBJ2-1, with a tentative D call TRBD2 (5 bases). The V and J ends lost 3 bases and 2 bases respectively, with 14 bases between them. This CDR3 region has 16 residues. Germline CDR1 reads SEHNR; CDR2 reads FQNEAQ (reference sequence).

In this sample, this clone turned up a few times. The chain employs TRBV16 and TRBJ2-1, with 7 bases fitting TRBD2. The J segment lost 0 bases and the V segment lost 0 bases, leaving 2 bases of the junction unmatched. Germline CDR1 and CDR2: KGHSY and FQNENV. The CDR3 is 16 amino acids. As DNA, the CDR3 is TGTGCCAGCAGCCAATCGGGCGGGAGCTCCTACAATGAGCAGTTCTTC. Its translation: CASSQSGGSSYNEQFF.

This sequence joins TRBV2 and TRBJ1-4; no reliable D call. The CDR3 has 11 amino acids. Germline-derived CDR1 and CDR2 are SNHLY and FYNNEI. V was clipped by 5 bases and J by 6 bases, with 4 bases between them. CDR3: CASSRHEKLFF. CDR3 bases: TGTGCCAGCAGTCGTCATGAAAAACTGTTTTTT.

This chain joins TRBV5-1 and TRBJ1-1; D not certain. The CDR3 has 14 residues. V was cut by 5 bases and J by 0 bases, with 11 bases left in between. CDR1 SGHRS and CDR2 YFSETQ come from the germline V gene. In DNA form, the CDR3 reads TGCGCCAGCAGGAGACTCACTCTGAACACTGAAGCTTTCTTT. Its protein is CASRRLTLNTEAFF.

This clone turned up a few times. The CDR3 DNA is TGTGCCAGCAGTTTGGAGGGGAGCTTCACCGAGCAGTACTTC. It specifies CASSLEGSFTEQYF. The genes are TRBV27 and TRBJ2-7; a possible D gene is TRBD2 (6 bases). This CDR3 is 14 amino acids long. V was shortened by 3 bases and J by 6 bases, with 15 bases between the two germline ends. The germline V gene has CDR1 MNHEY and CDR2 SMNVEV (reference sequence).

V usage is TRBV7-9 and J usage is TRBJ2-5, with D hard to call. The V gene lost 1 base and the J gene lost 7 bases, with 10 bases spanning the gap. This CDR3 is built from 13 residues. CDR1 is SEHNR and CDR2 is FQNEAQ in the germline V gene (reference sequence). The CDR3 here is CASSLVGRGTQYF. The CDR3 bases are TGTGCCAGCAGCTTAGTCGGTCGTGGGACCCAGTACTTC.